A single sample is the source of the 5 T cell receptor beta chains below, sequenced in a study of identical twins. Each CDR3 protein is one row after TCRdb ran MiXCR on the 5' RACE reads. The data show more than 600,000 distinct CDR3 sequences, over 15% seen once. The same specimen was also included in a second study, on T cells expressing NK-cell markers.

The sequenced sample consisted of PBMCs. These receptors were obtained from a woman aged 18-29 years in good health.

This clonotype was detected a few times. CDR3 nucleotide sequence: TGTGCCAGCAGTGAAATGGTAACCTACGAGCAGTACTTC. Translation gives CASSEMVTYEQYF. The gene calls are TRBV6-1 and TRBJ2-7; the D is unclear. CDR1 MNHNS and CDR2 SASEGT come from the germline V gene. This CDR3 has 13 residues. V dropped 2 bases and J dropped 2 bases, with 7 bases sitting between them.

The chain combines TRBV5-1 with TRBJ2-2; D is tentatively TRBD1 or TRBD2 (5 bases each). Trimming stripped 0 bases from V and 1 base from J, with 16 bases between. This CDR3 comprises 18 residues. From germline, CDR1 is SGHRS and CDR2 YFSETQ. The CDR3 sequence is CASSLASGTEVNTGELFF. CDR3 sequence (DNA): TGCGCCAGCAGCTTGGCCTCGGGGACCGAGGTGAACACCGGGGAGCTGTTTTTT.

The V call is TRBV5-5, the J call TRBJ2-1; D is unclear. The V end was cut by 3 bases, the J end by 7 bases, with 17 bases between. Germline values: CDR1 SGHKS, CDR2 YYEKEE (reference sequence). There are 15 residues in the CDR3. CDR3 sequence: CASSSWTGFANEQFF. CDR3 bases: TGTGCCAGCAGCTCCTGGACCGGGTTTGCGAATGAGCAGTTCTTC.

This chain joins TRBV5-1 and TRBJ2-7, with TRBD1 matching 8 bases. This CDR3 comprises 16 residues. The ends lost 3 bases at V and 0 bases at J; junction bases unmatched: 8. CDR1 and CDR2 (germline): SGHRS, YFSETQ. CDR3 amino acids: CASSSGTGDFSYEQYF. The CDR3 region has the DNA TGCGCCAGCAGCTCCGGGACAGGAGACTTCTCCTACGAGCAGTACTTC.

The sample holds many counts of this clonotype. The chain couples TRBV6-2 or TRBV6-3 to TRBJ2-1; 8 nucleotides match TRBD2. The germline gives CDR1 MNHEY, CDR2 SVGEGT. The CDR3 runs to 16 residues. V lost 8 bases to trimming and J lost 9 bases; unmatched junction nucleotides: 18. CDR3 DNA sequence: TGTGCCAGCTTTCTAACCGGTAGCGGGATAGGTCGTGAGCAGTTCTTC. Residues: CASFLTGSGIGREQFF.